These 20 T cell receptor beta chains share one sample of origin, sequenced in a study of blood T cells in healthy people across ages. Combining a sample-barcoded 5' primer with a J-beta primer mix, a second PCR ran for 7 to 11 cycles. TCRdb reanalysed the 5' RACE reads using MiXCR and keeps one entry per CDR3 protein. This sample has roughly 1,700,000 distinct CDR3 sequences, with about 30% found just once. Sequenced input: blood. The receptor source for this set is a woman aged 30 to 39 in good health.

CDR3 sequence reads: CSIEDMQRGLHF. In nucleotides, the CDR3 is TGCAGTATCGAGGACATGCAGCGGGGCCTCCACTTT. The genes are TRBV29-1 and TRBJ1-6; perhaps TRBD1 as D (5 bases). CDR3 length equals 12 residues. In germline, CDR1 is SQVTM, CDR2 ANQGSEA.

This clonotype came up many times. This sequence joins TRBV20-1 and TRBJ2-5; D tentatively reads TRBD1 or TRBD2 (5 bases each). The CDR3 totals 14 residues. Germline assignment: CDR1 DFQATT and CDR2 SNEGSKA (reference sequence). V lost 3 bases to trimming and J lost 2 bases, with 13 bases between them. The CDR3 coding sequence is TGCAGTGCTAGGGACCGGGGCTTTCAAGAGACCCAGTACTTC. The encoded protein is CSARDRGFQETQYF.

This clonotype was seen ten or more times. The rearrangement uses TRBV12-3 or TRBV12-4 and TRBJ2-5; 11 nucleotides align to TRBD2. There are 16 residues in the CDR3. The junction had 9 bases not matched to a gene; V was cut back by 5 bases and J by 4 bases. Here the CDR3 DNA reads TGTGCCAGCAGTATCAGACTAGCGGGGATCAGAGAGACCCAGTACTTC. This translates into CASSIRLAGIRETQYF.

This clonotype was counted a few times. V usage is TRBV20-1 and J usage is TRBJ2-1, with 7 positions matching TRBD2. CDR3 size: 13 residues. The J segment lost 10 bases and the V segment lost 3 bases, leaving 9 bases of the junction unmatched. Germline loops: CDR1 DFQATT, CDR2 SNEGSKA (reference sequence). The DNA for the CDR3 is TGCAGTGCTAGCAAAGACGAAGCGGGGGAGCAGTTCTTC. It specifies CSASKDEAGEQFF.

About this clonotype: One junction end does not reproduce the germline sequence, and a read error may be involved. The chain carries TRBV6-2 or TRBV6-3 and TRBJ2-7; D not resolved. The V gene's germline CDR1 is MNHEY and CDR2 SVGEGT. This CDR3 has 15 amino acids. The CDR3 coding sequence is TGTACCAGTACTAAAAGGGCGTTTAGCTCCTACGAGCAGTACTTC. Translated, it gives CTSTKRAFSSYEQYF.

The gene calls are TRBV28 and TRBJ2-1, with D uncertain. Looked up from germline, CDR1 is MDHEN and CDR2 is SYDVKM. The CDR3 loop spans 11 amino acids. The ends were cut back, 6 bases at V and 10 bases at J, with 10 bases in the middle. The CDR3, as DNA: TGTGCCAGCAGATTTAACTACGAGCAGTTCTTC. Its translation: CASRFNYEQFF.

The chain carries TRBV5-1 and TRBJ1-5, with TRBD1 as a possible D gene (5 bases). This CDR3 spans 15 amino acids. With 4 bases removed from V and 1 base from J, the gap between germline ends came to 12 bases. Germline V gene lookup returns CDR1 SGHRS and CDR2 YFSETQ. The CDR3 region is CASSPNGASNQPQHF. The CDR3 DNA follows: TGCGCCAGCAGCCCAAACGGGGCCAGCAATCAGCCCCAGCATTTT.

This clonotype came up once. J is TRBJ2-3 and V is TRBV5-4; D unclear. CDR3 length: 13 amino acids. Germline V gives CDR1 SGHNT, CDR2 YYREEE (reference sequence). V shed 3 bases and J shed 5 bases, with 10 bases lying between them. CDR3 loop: CASSSYGGDTQYF. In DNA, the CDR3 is TGTGCCAGCAGCTCGTACGGTGGAGATACGCAGTATTTT.

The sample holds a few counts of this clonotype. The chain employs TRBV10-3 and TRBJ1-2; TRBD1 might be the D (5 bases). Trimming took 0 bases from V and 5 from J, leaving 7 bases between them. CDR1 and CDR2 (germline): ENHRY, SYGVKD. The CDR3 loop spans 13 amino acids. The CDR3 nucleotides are TGTGCCATCAGTGAGTCGGGGGAATATGGCTACACCTTC. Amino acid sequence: CAISESGEYGYTF.

CDR3 sequence (DNA): TGTGCCACCAGTGATTCCACTTACGGGAGGGGCAATGAGCAGTTCTTC. Protein product: CATSDSTYGRGNEQFF. This chain uses TRBV24-1 with TRBJ2-1, with 8 positions matching TRBD2. Germline V lookup: CDR1 KGHDR, CDR2 SFDVKD. The length of the CDR3 is 16 residues. J gave up 6 bases and V 2 bases, and 8 bases lay outside the gene matches.

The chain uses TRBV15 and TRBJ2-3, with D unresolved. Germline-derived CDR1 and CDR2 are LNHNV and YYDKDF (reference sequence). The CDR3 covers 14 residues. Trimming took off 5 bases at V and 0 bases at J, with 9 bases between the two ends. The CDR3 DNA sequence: TGTGCCACCAGCGGCACACTAAGCACAGATACGCAGTATTTT. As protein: CATSGTLSTDTQYF.

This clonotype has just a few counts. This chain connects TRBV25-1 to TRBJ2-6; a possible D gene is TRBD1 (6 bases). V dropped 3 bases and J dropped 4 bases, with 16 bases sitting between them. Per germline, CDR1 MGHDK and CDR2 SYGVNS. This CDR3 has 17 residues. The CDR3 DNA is TGTGCCAGCAGTGACCAGGGGACCGGTCCAGGGGCCAACGTCCTGACTTTC. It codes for CASSDQGTGPGANVLTF.

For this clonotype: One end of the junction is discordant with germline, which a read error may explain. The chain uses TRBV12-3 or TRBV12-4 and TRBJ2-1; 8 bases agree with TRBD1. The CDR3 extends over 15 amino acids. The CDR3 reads CASIPRGTGYNGQFF. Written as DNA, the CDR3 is TGTGCCAGCATCCCTCGGGGGACAGGTTACAATGGGCAGTTCTTC.

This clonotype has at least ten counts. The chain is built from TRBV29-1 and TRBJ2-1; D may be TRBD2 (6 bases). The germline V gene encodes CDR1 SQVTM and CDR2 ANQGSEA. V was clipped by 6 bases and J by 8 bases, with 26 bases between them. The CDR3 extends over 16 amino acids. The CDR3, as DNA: TGCAGCGTGCGGGGAACGTCAGAGGACCCCGTCCATGAGCAGTTCTTC. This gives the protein CSVRGTSEDPVHEQFF.

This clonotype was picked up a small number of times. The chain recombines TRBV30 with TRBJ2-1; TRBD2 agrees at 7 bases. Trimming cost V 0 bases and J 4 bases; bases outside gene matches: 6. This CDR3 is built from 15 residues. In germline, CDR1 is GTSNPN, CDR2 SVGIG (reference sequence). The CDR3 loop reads CAWSVGLAVYNEQFF. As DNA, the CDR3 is TGTGCCTGGAGTGTTGGTCTAGCGGTGTACAATGAGCAGTTCTTC.

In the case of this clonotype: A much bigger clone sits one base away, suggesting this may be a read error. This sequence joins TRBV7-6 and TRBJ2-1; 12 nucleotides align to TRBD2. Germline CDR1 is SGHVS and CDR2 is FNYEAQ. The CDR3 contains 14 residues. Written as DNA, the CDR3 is TGTGCCAGCAGCTCTAGCGGGGGGGCTGTTGAGCAGGTCTTC. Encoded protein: CASSSSGGAVEQVF.

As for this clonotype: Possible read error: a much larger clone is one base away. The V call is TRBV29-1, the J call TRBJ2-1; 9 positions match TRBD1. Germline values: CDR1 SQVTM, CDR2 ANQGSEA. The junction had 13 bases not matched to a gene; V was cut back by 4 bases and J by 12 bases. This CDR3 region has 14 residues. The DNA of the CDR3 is TGCAGCGTTGGAGGGACAGGGCCCGGGTATGCGCAGTTCTTC. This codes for CSVGGTGPGYAQFF.

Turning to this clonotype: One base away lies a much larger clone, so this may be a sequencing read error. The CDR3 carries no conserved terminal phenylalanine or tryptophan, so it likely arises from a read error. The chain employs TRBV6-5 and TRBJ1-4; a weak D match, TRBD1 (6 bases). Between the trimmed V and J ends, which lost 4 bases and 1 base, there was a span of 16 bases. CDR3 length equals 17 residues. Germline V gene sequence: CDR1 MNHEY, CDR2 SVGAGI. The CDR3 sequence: CASSFTWGGETNEKLFC. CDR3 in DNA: TGTGCCAGCAGTTTCACGTGGGGGGGCGAAACTAATGAAAAACTGTTTTGT.

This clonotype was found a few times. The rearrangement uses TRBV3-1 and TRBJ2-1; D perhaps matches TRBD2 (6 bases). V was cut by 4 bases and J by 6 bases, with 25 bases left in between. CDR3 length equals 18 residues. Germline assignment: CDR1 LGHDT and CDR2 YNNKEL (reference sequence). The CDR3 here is CASSRLIQQGLQPNEQFF. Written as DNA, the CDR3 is TGTGCCAGCAGCCGGCTAATCCAGCAGGGACTTCAGCCCAATGAGCAGTTCTTC.

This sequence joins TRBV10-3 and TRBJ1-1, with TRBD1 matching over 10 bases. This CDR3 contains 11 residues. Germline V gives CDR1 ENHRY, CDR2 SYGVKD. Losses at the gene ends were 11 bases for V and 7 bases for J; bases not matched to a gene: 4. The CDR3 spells CASGQGDEAFF. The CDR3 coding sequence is TGTGCCTCCGGACAGGGGGATGAAGCTTTCTTT.